These 3 T cell receptor beta chains originate from one sample sequenced in a study of graft-versus-host responses after intestinal transplantation. Method: immunoSEQ multiplex PCR; TCRdb's copy keeps in-frame clones and lacks some. The sample contains about 15,000 clones, about 74% of which appear only once. The authors processed graft tissue to release intraepithelial and lamina propria lymphocytes. Sequenced material: ileum tissue, taken 14 days after transplant. All receptors derive from a human patient who received an intestinal transplant, so some T cells may come from the graft donor.

The chain carries TRBV30 and TRBJ1-2; D gene ambiguous. There are 13 residues in the CDR3. CDR1 is GTSNPN and CDR2 is SVGIG in the germline V gene (reference sequence). V was pared by 4 bases and J by 8 bases, with 17 bases between. The CDR3 reads CAWTPSASGGYTF. The CDR3 coding sequence is TGTGCCTGGACCCCCTCGGCCAGCGGGGGCTACACCTTC.

The J gene is TRBJ2-5, the V gene TRBV7-6, with 9 bases aligning to TRBD1. The end of the DNA aligns better with TRBJ2-7, so the J call may be wrong. CDR1 is SGHVS and CDR2 is FNYEAQ in the germline V gene. This CDR3 comprises 14 residues. The CDR3 loop reads CASSVTGGNGEQYF. CDR3 bases: TGTGCCAGCAGCGTGACAGGGGGAAACGGCGAGCAGTACTTC.

J is TRBJ1-1 and V is TRBV19; weak D call: TRBD1 (5 bases). Germline CDR1 is LNHDA and CDR2 is SQIVND (reference sequence). Trimming removed 5 bases at V and 4 bases at J, with 8 bases between. CDR3 length: 12 amino acids. CDR3 in amino acids: CASSLGLTEAFF. The CDR3 region has the DNA TGTGCCAGTAGTCTGGGGCTCACTGAAGCTTTCTTT.